This TCR beta chain appears in the sequencing data of a study of blood T cell repertoires in COVID-19. Study overall: Samples representing acute and convalescent COVID-19 were sourced from the United States, Italy and Spain.

In the original workflow: Researchers report that nucleated cell counts were estimated from reference gene primer amplification. Sequenced by immunoSEQ multiplex PCR; TCRdb stores in-frame clones only, minus some. V, J and clone size derive from that table, while D and trimming were established from the DNA sequence. The top ten clones hold over 4% of a sample with tens of thousands of clones, around 86% of them seen once. The sample comprised peripheral blood. The TCR comes from a man aged 40-55 years with acute or convalescent COVID-19.

CDR3 DNA: TGTGCCAGCAGCTTAGACATAGGGGGTACGCAGTATTTT. It is translated as CASSLDIGGTQYF. This rearrangement joins TRBV5-6 to TRBJ2-3; D might be TRBD1 (6 bases). Germline CDR1 reads SGHDT; CDR2 reads YYEEEE. V gave up 2 bases and J gave up 8 bases, with 12 bases separating them. The CDR3 runs to 13 residues.